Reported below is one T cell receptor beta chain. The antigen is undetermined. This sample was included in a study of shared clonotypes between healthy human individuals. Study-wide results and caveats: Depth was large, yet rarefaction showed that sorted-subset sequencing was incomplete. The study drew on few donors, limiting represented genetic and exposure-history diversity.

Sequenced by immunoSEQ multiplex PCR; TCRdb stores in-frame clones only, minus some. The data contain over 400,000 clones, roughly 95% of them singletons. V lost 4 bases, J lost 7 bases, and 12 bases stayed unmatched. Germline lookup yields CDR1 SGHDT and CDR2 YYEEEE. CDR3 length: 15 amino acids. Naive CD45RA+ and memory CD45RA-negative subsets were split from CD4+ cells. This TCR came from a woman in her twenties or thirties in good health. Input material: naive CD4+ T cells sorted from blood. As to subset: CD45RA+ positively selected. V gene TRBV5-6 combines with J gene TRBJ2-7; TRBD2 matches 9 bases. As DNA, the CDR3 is TGTGCCAGCAGCGCCTTAGCGGGAGTCGCTGGGGAGCAGTACTTC. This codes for CASSALAGVAGEQYF.